These T cell receptor beta chains were read from a single sample in a study of beta chain features in type 1 diabetes. TCRdb's table, derived via immunoSEQ multiplex PCR, lists solely in-frame clones and lacks some. The sample has hundreds of thousands of clones; roughly 13% are singletons. Material: naive CD4+ T cells from blood. These receptors were obtained from a man younger than 35 with type 1 diabetes. Each CDR3 is given with its conserved first and last residue. Fields, in order: clone size, J gene, V gene, D gene, CDR3 protein, CDR3 DNA. The D gene is left open where the match is weak. Size is stated for part of the rows, as once, few or many counts, or as a class when the clone is expanded.

- TRBJ2-1 TRBV7-9 - CASSLASSAAYNEQFF TGTGCCAGCAGCTTAGCGTCTAGTGCCGCCTACAATGAGCAGTTCTTC
- TRBJ1-6 TRBV12-5 - CASSETGVNSPLHF TGTGCTAGTTCTGAAACTGGCGTTAATTCACCCCTCCACTTT
- TRBJ1-2 TRBV28 TRBD1 CATQGQGGGYTF TGTGCCACCCAGGGACAGGGTGGTGGCTACACCTTC
- TRBJ1-1 TRBV19 - CASSATVNTEAFF TGTGCCAGTAGCGCAACAGTGAACACTGAAGCTTTCTTT
few TRBJ2-7 TRBV27 - CASSPRGSPLEQYF TGTGCCAGCAGTCCCCGGGGTAGTCCCCTCGAGCAGTACTTC
- TRBJ1-1 TRBV2 - CASRNRDGYTEAFF TGTGCCAGCAGGAACAGGGATGGATACACTGAAGCTTTCTTT
- TRBJ1-6 TRBV10-1 - CASSPNRDSPLHF TGCGCCAGCAGTCCTAATCGGGATTCACCCCTCCACTTT
few TRBJ1-1 TRBV9 - CASSVGVANTEAFF TGTGCCAGCAGCGTGGGGGTAGCGAACACTGAAGCTTTCTTT
- TRBJ1-2 TRBV2 - CASSEGTEIPNYGYTF TGTGCCAGCAGTGAAGGGACAGAGATCCCTAACTATGGCTACACCTTC
few TRBJ2-7 TRBV18 - CASSPDSSYEQYF TGTGCCAGCTCACCAGACAGCTCCTACGAGCAGTACTTC
- TRBJ2-1 TRBV30 TRBD1 CASQQGAGEQFF TGTGCCTCCCAACAGGGGGCGGGTGAGCAGTTCTTC
- TRBJ1-5 TRBV7-8 TRBD1 CASSAGQSNQPQHF TGTGCCAGCAGCGCGGGACAGAGCAATCAGCCCCAGCATTTT
- TRBJ2-1 TRBV28 TRBD2 CASTRSGGAYEQFF TGTGCCAGCACCCGTAGCGGGGGGGCCTATGAGCAGTTCTTC
few TRBJ1-2 TRBV7-2 - CASSSVDRPLGGYTF TGTGCCAGCAGCTCCGTAGACCGTCCCTTAGGAGGCTACACCTTC
- TRBJ2-3 TRBV18 - CASSPPHRAVPDTQYF TGTGCCAGCTCACCACCCCATAGGGCCGTCCCAGATACGCAGTATTTT
- TRBJ2-7 TRBV5-8 - CASKDSYSYEQYF TGTGCCAGCAAGGACAGCTACTCCTACGAGCAGTACTTC
- TRBJ2-7 TRBV5-1 - CASSPRDFTYEQYF TGCGCCAGCAGCCCCCGGGACTTTACCTACGAGCAGTACTTC
- TRBJ1-2 TRBV30 - CAWSVLGKIGGYTF TGTGCCTGGAGTGTACTGGGGAAAATTGGAGGCTACACCTTC
few TRBJ2-1 TRBV7-2 - CASSLVGSGLSAGEQFF TGTGCCAGCAGCTTAGTGGGATCGGGACTCTCCGCGGGTGAGCAGTTCTTC
- TRBJ1-5 TRBV10-3 - CAISDGFGNQPQHF TGTGCCATCAGTGACGGGTTCGGCAATCAGCCCCAGCATTTT
- TRBJ1-1 TRBV28 - CASSLHTEAFF TGTGCCAGCAGTTTACACACTGAAGCTTTCTTT
- TRBJ2-2 TRBV28 - CASTPGGQNTGELFF TGTGCCAGCACTCCCGGCGGACAGAACACCGGGGAGCTGTTTTTT
- TRBJ2-7 TRBV30 - CAWSSPGPQLGEQYF TGTGCCTGGAGTTCGCCAGGGCCCCAGCTCGGCGAGCAGTACTTC
few TRBJ2-1 TRBV29-1 - CSVSGRMTVEQFF TGCAGCGTTTCGGGACGGATGACCGTGGAGCAGTTCTTC
- TRBJ2-3 TRBV18 - CASSPSEDSTDTQYF TGTGCCAGCTCCCCATCCGAGGACAGCACAGATACGCAGTATTTT
- TRBJ1-2 TRBV30 - CAWSGEARGYTF TGTGCCTGGAGTGGGGAGGCGAGAGGCTACACCTTC
- TRBJ2-7 TRBV6-1 - CASSLQPPYEQYF TGTGCCAGCAGTCTGCAACCCCCCTACGAGCAGTACTTC
few TRBJ2-7 TRBV29-1 - CSVEGRHYEQYF TGCAGCGTTGAGGGCAGGCACTACGAGCAGTACTTC
few TRBJ1-2 TRBV9 - CASSFGGLHNYGYTF TGTGCCAGCAGTTTTGGGGGGCTCCATAACTATGGCTACACCTTC
few TRBJ2-2 TRBV7-6 - CASSANAGSNTGELFF TGTGCCAGCAGCGCGAATGCAGGGTCGAACACCGGGGAGCTGTTTTTT
few TRBJ2-4 TRBV4-1 TRBD2 CASSQPTRLAATKNIQYF TGCGCCAGCAGCCAACCTACTCGACTAGCGGCGACCAAAAACATTCAGTACTTC
few TRBJ2-2 TRBV30 - CAWSLGGELFF TGTGCCTGGAGTCTTGGCGGGGAGCTGTTTTTT
- TRBJ2-5 TRBV5-4 - CASSPQDRKRETQYF TGTGCCAGCAGCCCCCAGGACCGCAAGCGCGAGACCCAGTACTTC
few TRBJ2-6 TRBV4-1 TRBD1 CASSLQGAGANVLTF TGCGCCAGCAGTTTACAGGGGGCTGGGGCCAACGTCCTGACTTTC
- TRBJ2-2 TRBV15 - CATSSRQDPGTGELFF TGTGCCACCAGCAGTCGACAGGATCCGGGGACCGGGGAGCTGTTTTTT
- TRBJ1-1 TRBV7-9 - CASTIGSGFFGTEAFF TGTGCCAGCACCATAGGAAGTGGGTTTTTTGGCACTGAAGCTTTCTTT
- TRBJ2-5 TRBV5-1 - CASSRTDTSIQYF TGCGCCAGCAGCAGGACGGACACCTCTATCCAGTACTTC
- TRBJ1-2 TRBV4-1 TRBD1 CASSQDQGASYGYTF TGCGCCAGCAGCCAAGATCAGGGGGCGAGCTATGGCTACACCTTC
- TRBJ1-5 TRBV5-8 TRBD1 CASSVDRGFQPQHF TGTGCCAGCAGTGTGGACAGGGGATTCCAGCCCCAGCATTTT
- TRBJ1-5 TRBV4-1 - CASSQDGYPSQPQHF TGCGCCAGCAGCCAAGACGGTTACCCCAGTCAGCCCCAGCATTTT
- TRBJ1-3 TRBV7-9 - CASSLEGYGNTIYF TGTGCCAGCAGCTTAGAAGGGTACGGAAACACCATATATTTT
- TRBJ1-4 TRBV7-2 - CASSPTGTNEKLFF TGTGCCAGCAGCCCAACAGGGACTAATGAAAAACTGTTTTTT
few TRBJ1-1 TRBV9 TRBD1 CASSVRPKQGIDTEAFF TGTGCCAGCAGCGTACGTCCCAAACAGGGGATTGACACTGAAGCTTTCTTT
few TRBJ1-2 TRBV30 - CAWSSTGYGYTF TGTGCCTGGAGTTCCACAGGTTATGGCTACACCTTC
few TRBJ2-3 TRBV30 - CAWSVTQGTQYF TGTGCCTGGAGTGTCACCCAGGGGACGCAGTATTTT
- TRBJ2-3 TRBV29-1 - CSVEGGSTDTQYF TGCAGCGTTGAAGGAGGCTCCACAGATACGCAGTATTTT
- TRBJ2-2 TRBV29-1 - CSVLHQSTGELFF TGCAGCGTTCTGCATCAAAGCACCGGGGAGCTGTTTTTT
- TRBJ1-5 TRBV30 TRBD1 CAWSPPDRVSQPQHF TGTGCCTGGAGCCCCCCGGACAGGGTAAGCCAGCCCCAGCATTTT
few TRBJ1-5 TRBV4-2 TRBD1 CASSHPDRGPQPQHF TGTGCCAGCAGCCATCCCGACAGGGGGCCTCAGCCCCAGCATTTT
- TRBJ2-5 TRBV11-2 - CASSSFGPQETQYF TGTGCCAGCAGCAGTTTTGGCCCACAAGAGACCCAGTACTTC
- TRBJ1-1 TRBV25-1 TRBD1 CASSVDRPNTEAFF TGTGCCAGCAGTGTGGACAGGCCGAACACTGAAGCTTTCTTT
- TRBJ2-5 TRBV6-5 TRBD1 CASSYEQGWTQYF TGTGCCAGCAGTTACGAACAGGGGTGGACCCAGTACTTC
- TRBJ2-3 TRBV7-8 - CASSQQGRTDTQYF TGTGCCAGCAGCCAACAGGGACGCACAGATACGCAGTATTTT
- TRBJ2-3 TRBV7-9 - CASSRAGASDTQYF TGTGCCAGCAGCAGGGCGGGGGCGTCAGATACGCAGTATTTT
few TRBJ2-5 TRBV18 - CASSPGGQETQYF TGTGCCAGCTCACCAGGGGGGCAAGAGACCCAGTACTTC